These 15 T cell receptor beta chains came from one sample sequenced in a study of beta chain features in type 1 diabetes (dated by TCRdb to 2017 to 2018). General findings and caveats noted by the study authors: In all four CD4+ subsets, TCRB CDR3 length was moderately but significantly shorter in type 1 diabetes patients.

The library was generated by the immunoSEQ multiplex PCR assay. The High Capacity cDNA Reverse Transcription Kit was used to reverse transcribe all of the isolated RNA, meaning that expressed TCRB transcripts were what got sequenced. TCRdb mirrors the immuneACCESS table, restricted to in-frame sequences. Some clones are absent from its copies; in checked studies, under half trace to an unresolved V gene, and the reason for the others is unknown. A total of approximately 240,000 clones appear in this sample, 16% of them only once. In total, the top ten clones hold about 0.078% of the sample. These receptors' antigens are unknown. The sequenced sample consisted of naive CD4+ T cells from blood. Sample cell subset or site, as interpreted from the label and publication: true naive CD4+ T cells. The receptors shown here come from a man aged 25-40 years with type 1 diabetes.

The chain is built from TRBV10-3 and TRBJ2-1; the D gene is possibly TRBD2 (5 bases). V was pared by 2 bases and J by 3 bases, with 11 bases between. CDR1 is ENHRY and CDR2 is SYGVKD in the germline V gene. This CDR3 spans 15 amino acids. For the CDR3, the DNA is TGTGCCATCAGTGAGAAGCTAGCTCTCTACAATGAGCAGTTCTTC. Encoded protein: CAISEKLALYNEQFF.

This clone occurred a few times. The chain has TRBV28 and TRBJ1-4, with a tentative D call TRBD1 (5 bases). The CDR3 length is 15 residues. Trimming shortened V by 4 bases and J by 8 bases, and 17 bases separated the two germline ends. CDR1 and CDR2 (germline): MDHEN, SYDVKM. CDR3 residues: CASSSPGPRREKLFF. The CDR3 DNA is TGTGCCAGCAGTTCACCGGGACCTAGAAGGGAAAAACTGTTTTTT.

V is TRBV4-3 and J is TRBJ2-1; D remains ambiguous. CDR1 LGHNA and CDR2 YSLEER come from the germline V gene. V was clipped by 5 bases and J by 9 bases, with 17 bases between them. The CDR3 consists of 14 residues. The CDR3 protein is CASSITMTGTEQFF. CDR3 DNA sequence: TGCGCCAGCAGCATAACAATGACGGGTACTGAGCAGTTCTTC.

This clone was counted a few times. As DNA, the CDR3 is TGTGCCAGCGGACTAGCGGGAGCAGATACGCAGTATTTT. As protein: CASGLAGADTQYF. The chain combines TRBV6-1 with TRBJ2-3, with 13 bases fitting TRBD2. V shed 8 bases and J 4 bases; nucleotides not matched to a gene: 0. The length of the CDR3 is 13 residues. Germline V gene data show CDR1 as MNHNS and CDR2 as SASEGT.

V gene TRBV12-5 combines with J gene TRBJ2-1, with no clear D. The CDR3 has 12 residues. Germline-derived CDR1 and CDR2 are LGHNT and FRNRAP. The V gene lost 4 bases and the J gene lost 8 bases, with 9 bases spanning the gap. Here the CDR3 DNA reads TGTGCTAGTGGTTCCTGGGTGGATGAGCAGTTCTTC. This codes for CASGSWVDEQFF.

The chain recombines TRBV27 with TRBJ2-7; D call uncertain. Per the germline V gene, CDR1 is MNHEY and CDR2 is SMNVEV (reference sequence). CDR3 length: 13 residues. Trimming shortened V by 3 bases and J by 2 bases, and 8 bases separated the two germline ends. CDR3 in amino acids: CASSLKSTYEQYF. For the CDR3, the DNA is TGTGCCAGCAGTTTGAAGTCGACCTACGAGCAGTACTTC.

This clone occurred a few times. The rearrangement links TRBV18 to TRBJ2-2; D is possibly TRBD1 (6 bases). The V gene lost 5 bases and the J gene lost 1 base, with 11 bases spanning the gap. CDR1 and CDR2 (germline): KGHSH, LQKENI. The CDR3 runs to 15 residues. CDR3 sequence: CASSAGQMNTGELFF. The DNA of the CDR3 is TGTGCCAGCTCAGCCGGACAGATGAACACCGGGGAGCTGTTTTTT.

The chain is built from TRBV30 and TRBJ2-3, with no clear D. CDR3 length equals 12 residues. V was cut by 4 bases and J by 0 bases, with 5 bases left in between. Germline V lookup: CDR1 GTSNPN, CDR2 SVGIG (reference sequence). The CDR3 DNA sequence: TGTGCCTGGACCCTAAGCACAGATACGCAGTATTTT. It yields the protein CAWTLSTDTQYF. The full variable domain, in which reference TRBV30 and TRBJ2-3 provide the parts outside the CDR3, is SQTIHQWPATLVQPVGSPLSLECTVEGTSNPNLYWYRQAAGRGLQLLFYSVGIGQISSEVPQNLSASRPQDRQFILSSKKLLLSDSGFYLCAWTLSTDTQYFGPGTRLTVL.

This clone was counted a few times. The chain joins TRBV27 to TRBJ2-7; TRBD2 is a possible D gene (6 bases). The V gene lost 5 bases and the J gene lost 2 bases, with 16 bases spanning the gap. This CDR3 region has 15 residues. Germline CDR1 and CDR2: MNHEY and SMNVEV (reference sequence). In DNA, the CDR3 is TGTGCCAGCAGTATTCGTAGCGGATCAACCTACGAGCAGTACTTC. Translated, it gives CASSIRSGSTYEQYF.

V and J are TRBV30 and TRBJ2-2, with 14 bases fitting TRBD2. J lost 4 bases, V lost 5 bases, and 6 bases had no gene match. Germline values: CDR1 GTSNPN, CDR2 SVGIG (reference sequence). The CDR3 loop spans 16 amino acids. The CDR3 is CAWETSGRVGTGELFF. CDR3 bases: TGTGCCTGGGAGACTAGCGGGAGGGTAGGCACCGGGGAGCTGTTTTTT.

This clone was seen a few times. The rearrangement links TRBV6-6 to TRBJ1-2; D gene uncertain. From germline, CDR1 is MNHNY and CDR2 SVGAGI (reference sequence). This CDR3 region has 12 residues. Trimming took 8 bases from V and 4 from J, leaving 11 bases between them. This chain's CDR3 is CASLGDGYGYTF. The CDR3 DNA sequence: TGTGCCAGCCTCGGAGACGGCTATGGCTACACCTTC.

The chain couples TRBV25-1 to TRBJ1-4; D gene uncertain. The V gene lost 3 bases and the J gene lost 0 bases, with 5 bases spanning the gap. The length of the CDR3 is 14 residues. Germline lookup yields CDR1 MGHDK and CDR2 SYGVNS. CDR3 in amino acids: CASSDRTTNEKLFF. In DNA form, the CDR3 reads TGTGCCAGCAGTGACCGAACAACTAATGAAAAACTGTTTTTT.

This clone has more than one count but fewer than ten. DNA of the CDR3: TGCAGCGCCCAGCGAGGGGACAAGCAGTACTTC. Protein sequence: CSAQRGDKQYF. The V and J genes are TRBV29-1 and TRBJ2-7; the D gene is possibly TRBD1 (6 bases). The V gene lost 7 bases and the J gene lost 8 bases, with 15 bases spanning the gap. CDR3 size: 11 residues. Germline lookup yields CDR1 SQVTM and CDR2 ANQGSEA.

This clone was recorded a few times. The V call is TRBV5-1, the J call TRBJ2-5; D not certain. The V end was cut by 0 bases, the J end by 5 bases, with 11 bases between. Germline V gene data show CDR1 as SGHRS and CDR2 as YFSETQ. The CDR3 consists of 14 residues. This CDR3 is CASSLGEVAETQYF. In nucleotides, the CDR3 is TGCGCCAGCAGCTTGGGAGAGGTGGCGGAGACCCAGTACTTC.

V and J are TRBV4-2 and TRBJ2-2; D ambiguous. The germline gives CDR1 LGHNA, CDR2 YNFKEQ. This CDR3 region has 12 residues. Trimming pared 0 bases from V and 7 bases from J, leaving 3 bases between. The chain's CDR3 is CASSQEGGELFF. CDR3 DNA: TGTGCCAGCAGCCAAGAAGGCGGGGAGCTGTTTTTT.